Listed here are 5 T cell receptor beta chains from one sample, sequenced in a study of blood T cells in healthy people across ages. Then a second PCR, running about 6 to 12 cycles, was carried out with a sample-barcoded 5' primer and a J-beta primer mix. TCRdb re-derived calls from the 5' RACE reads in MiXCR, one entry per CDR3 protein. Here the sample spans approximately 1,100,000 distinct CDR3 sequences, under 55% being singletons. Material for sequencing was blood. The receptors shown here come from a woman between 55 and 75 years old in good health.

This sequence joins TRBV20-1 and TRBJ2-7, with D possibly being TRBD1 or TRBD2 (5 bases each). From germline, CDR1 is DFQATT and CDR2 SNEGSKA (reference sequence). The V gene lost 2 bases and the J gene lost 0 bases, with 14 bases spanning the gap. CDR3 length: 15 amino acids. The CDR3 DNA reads TGCAGTGCTAGATCTAGCCAGGGAAGCTCCTACGAGCAGTACTTC. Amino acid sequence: CSARSSQGSSYEQYF.

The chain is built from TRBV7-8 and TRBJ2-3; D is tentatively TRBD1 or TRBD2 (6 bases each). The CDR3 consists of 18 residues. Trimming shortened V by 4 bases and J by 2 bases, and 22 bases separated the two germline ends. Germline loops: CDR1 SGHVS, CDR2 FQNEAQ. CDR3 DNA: TGTGCCAGCAGCTCCACCCACGGGGGCGGGGTAAACACAGATACGCAGTATTTT. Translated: CASSSTHGGGVNTDTQYF.

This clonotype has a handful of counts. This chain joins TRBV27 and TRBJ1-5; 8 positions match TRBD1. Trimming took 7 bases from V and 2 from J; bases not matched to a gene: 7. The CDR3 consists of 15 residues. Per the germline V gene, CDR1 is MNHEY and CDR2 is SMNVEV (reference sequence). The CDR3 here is CASKQDRVGNQPQHF. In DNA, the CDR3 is TGTGCCAGCAAACAGGACAGGGTGGGCAATCAGCCCCAGCATTTT.

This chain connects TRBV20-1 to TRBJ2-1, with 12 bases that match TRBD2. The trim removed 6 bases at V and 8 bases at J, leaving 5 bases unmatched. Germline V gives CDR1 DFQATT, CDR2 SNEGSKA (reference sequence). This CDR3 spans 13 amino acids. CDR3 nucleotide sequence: TGCAGTGCCGCTAGCGGGAGGGCGCATGAGCAGTTCTTC. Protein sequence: CSAASGRAHEQFF.

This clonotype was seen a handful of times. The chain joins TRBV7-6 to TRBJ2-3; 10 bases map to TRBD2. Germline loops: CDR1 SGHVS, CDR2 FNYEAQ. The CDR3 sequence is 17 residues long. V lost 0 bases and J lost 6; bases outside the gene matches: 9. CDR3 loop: CASSLAIAGLASDTQYF. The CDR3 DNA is TGTGCCAGCAGCTTAGCGATCGCGGGACTAGCGTCTGATACGCAGTATTTT.